The 30 T cell receptor beta chains in this list originate from one sample, sequenced in a study of CD8+CD57+ T cells in acquired aplastic anemia. Template material for TCR beta VDJ and CDR3 profiling consisted of genomic DNA. MiXCR, applied by TCRdb to the reads, yields one record per CDR3 protein. The sample has 400,000 to 600,000 distinct CDR3 sequences, around 30% seen once. Previously, flow cytometry had revealed CD8+CD57+ cell expansion in the patients chosen for sequencing. The specimen was sorted CD4+, CD8+, or CD8+CD57+ T cells (not recorded which) from PBMCs. The receptors were gathered from a human donor with aplastic anemia.

This clonotype was counted ten times or more. The chain recombines TRBV9 with TRBJ2-7; TRBD2 matches 13 bases. This CDR3 contains 16 residues. V trimming: 3 bases; J trimming: 7 bases; junction bases outside the gene matches: 10. Germline CDR1 is SGDLS and CDR2 is YYNGEE. CDR3 sequence (DNA): TGTGCCAGCAGCGCCGGGACTAGCGGGATGGCGAATGAGCAGTACTTC. Encoded protein: CASSAGTSGMANEQYF.

This clonotype was detected a few times. This rearrangement joins TRBV3-1 to TRBJ1-3; D is unclear. Trimming left V 0 bases short and J 0 bases short, with 6 bases between. Germline values: CDR1 LGHDT, CDR2 YNNKEL (reference sequence). This CDR3 has 15 residues. CDR3 nucleotides: TGTGCCAGCAGCCAAGAAACGTTCTCTGGAAACACCATATATTTT. As protein: CASSQETFSGNTIYF.

Details on this clonotype: One junction end disagrees with the germline gene, perhaps due to a read error. CDR3: CAGSPSPSGLTTYEQYF. The CDR3 DNA follows: TGTGCCGGCAGCCCTTCTCCCTCTGGACTTACGACCTACGAGCAGTACTTC. The rearrangement links TRBV11-2 to TRBJ2-7, with D possibly TRBD2 on 5 matching bases. The CDR3 runs 17 residues. Germline V gene sequence: CDR1 SGHAT, CDR2 FQNNGV.

The chain has TRBV2 and TRBJ1-1; 12 nucleotides align to TRBD1. The ends lost 4 bases at V and 3 bases at J; junction bases unmatched: 6. The length of the CDR3 is 16 residues. Germline values: CDR1 SNHLY, CDR2 FYNNEI. The CDR3 loop reads CASSVPGTGGDTEAFF. Written as DNA, the CDR3 is TGTGCCAGCAGTGTCCCCGGGACAGGGGGCGACACTGAAGCTTTCTTT. Complete variable domain (other parts from reference TRBV2 and TRBJ1-1): EPEVTQTPSHQVTQMGQEVILRCVPISNHLYFYWYRQILGQKVEFLVSFYNNEISEKSEIFDDQFSVERPDGSNFTLKIRSTKLEDSAMYFCASSVPGTGGDTEAFFGQGTRLTVV.

J is TRBJ2-7 and V is TRBV15; tentative D call: TRBD1 (5 bases). Trimming shortened V by 4 bases and J by 0 bases, and 13 bases separated the two germline ends. The CDR3 is 15 amino acids. Germline V CDR1 and CDR2: LNHNV, YYDKDF (reference sequence). The CDR3, as DNA: TGTGCCACCAGCAACTATGGGGCCAGCTCCTACGAGCAGTACTTC. Translated: CATSNYGASSYEQYF.

Points on this clonotype: A much larger clone lies one base from this, so it may be a read error. This sequence joins TRBV2 and TRBJ2-5; D is possibly TRBD2 (7 bases). The CDR3 contains 15 residues. Germline loops: CDR1 SNHLY, CDR2 FYNNEI. V lost 2 bases to trimming and J lost 6 bases, with 16 bases between them. CDR3 nucleotide sequence: TGTGCCAGCAGTGAACTAAGACGGGGGGCAAAGACCCAGTACTTC. Its protein product is CASSELRRGAKTQYF.

The chain uses TRBV2 and TRBJ2-3, with D perhaps TRBD1 (5 bases). The CDR3 runs to 12 residues. Germline V gene sequence: CDR1 SNHLY, CDR2 FYNNEI. V was cut by 10 bases and J by 2 bases, with 10 bases left in between. In DNA, the CDR3 is TGTGCCACCCAGGGATTCACAGATACGCAGTATTTT. Protein: CATQGFTDTQYF.

Ten or more counts support this clonotype. V gene TRBV2 combines with J gene TRBJ1-2; tentatively, D is TRBD1 (6 bases). This CDR3 has 15 amino acids. The germline CDR1 and CDR2 sequences are SNHLY and FYNNEI. The V end lost 7 bases, the J end lost 5 bases, and 20 bases lay between the germline ends. CDR3 protein: CASTLRGGQGYGYTF. In nucleotides, the CDR3 is TGTGCCAGCACTCTCCGGGGGGGGCAAGGGTATGGCTACACCTTC.

The V and J genes are TRBV6-1 and TRBJ1-6; 9 bases match TRBD1. The CDR3 contains 13 residues. The junction had 8 bases not matched to a gene; V was cut back by 8 bases and J by 12 bases. From germline, CDR1 is MNHNS and CDR2 SASEGT. The CDR3 DNA reads TGTGCCAGCGGGAGGGACAGGGTTGAACCCCTCCACTTT. It is translated as CASGRDRVEPLHF.

This clonotype was counted many times. The rearrangement uses TRBV19 and TRBJ2-3, with 9 positions matching TRBD2. Germline V gene data show CDR1 as LNHDA and CDR2 as SQIVND (reference sequence). V was clipped by 3 bases and J by 3 bases; unmatched bases: 1. This CDR3 region has 14 residues. The CDR3 DNA reads as TGTGCCAGTAGTATGGCGGGGGGGACAGATACGCAGTATTTT. This encodes CASSMAGGTDTQYF.

There are many counts of this clonotype. This CDR3 reads CASSVGGPNQPQHF. CDR3 nucleotides: TGTGCCAGCAGCGTAGGGGGTCCCAATCAGCCCCAGCATTTT. The chain is built from TRBV9 and TRBJ1-5, with D hard to call. The ends were cut back, 0 bases at V and 3 bases at J, with 7 bases in the middle. The CDR3 spans 14 residues. Looked up from germline, CDR1 is SGDLS and CDR2 is YYNGEE.

This clonotype was observed many times. This chain uses TRBV29-1 with TRBJ2-7; 13 nucleotides match TRBD2. CDR3 length: 15 residues. Trimming took 4 bases from V and 2 from J; bases not matched to a gene: 5. Germline values: CDR1 SQVTM, CDR2 ANQGSEA. The CDR3 loop reads CSVVGLAGAPYEQYF. The CDR3 DNA reads TGCAGCGTTGTAGGACTAGCGGGGGCCCCCTACGAGCAGTACTTC.

This clonotype was seen a single time. V is TRBV7-6 and J is TRBJ2-7; 13 bases agree with TRBD2. The germline V gene has CDR1 SGHVS and CDR2 FNYEAQ. The CDR3 spans 16 residues. J was trimmed by 1 base and V by 5 bases; bases with no gene match: 5. CDR3 protein: CASSPGLAGESYEQYF. In nucleotides, the CDR3 is TGTGCCAGCAGCCCCGGACTAGCGGGGGAATCCTACGAGCAGTACTTC.

This clonotype was seen more than once but under ten times. The chain links TRBV20-1 to TRBJ2-7; TRBD1 matches at 10 bases. The germline gives CDR1 DFQATT, CDR2 SNEGSKA (reference sequence). The CDR3 covers 16 residues. V lost 0 bases to trimming and J lost 0 bases; unmatched junction nucleotides: 5. The CDR3 DNA follows: TGCAGTGCTAGAGATAACTGGGACAGGGGCTCCTACGAGCAGTACTTC. Encoded protein: CSARDNWDRGSYEQYF.

This chain uses TRBV12-3 or TRBV12-4 with TRBJ2-1; perhaps TRBD1 as D (5 bases). The CDR3 loop spans 15 amino acids. V gave up 4 bases and J gave up 8 bases, with 18 bases separating them. Written as DNA, the CDR3 is TGTGCCAGCAGTTACTCGGGCCAGGGAAGCGATGAGCAGTTCTTC. Translating it yields CASSYSGQGSDEQFF.

This clonotype was seen at least ten times. The V call is TRBV25-1, the J call TRBJ2-7; TRBD1 might be the D (6 bases). The CDR3 spans 12 residues. V was trimmed by 6 bases and J by 5 bases, leaving 11 bases between them. CDR1 MGHDK and CDR2 SYGVNS come from the germline V gene. The CDR3 DNA sequence: TGTGCCAGCAGCCTGGGGGCGAACGAGCAGTACTTC. It codes for CASSLGANEQYF.

The V gene is TRBV7-8, the J gene TRBJ1-4, with D maybe TRBD1 (6 bases). The CDR3 is made up of 14 amino acids. V was shortened by 9 bases and J by 5 bases, with 16 bases between the two germline ends. Per the germline V gene, CDR1 is SGHVS and CDR2 is FQNEAQ. CDR3: CASQSWGANEKLFF. CDR3 coding DNA: TGTGCCAGTCAAAGTTGGGGGGCCAATGAAAAACTGTTTTTT.

This rearrangement joins TRBV2 to TRBJ2-7; D is perhaps TRBD1 (6 bases). The CDR3 has 15 amino acids. Germline V gene data show CDR1 as SNHLY and CDR2 as FYNNEI. V lost 6 bases and J lost 7, with 22 bases in between. The CDR3 region is CASSEAQGPSVEQYF. The CDR3 DNA reads TGTGCCAGCAGCGAGGCACAGGGACCGTCTGTGGAGCAGTACTTC.

This clonotype was observed many times. The DNA for the CDR3 is TGCAGCTATGGGCGGGGGGGCACTTACAATGAGCAGTTCTTC. Translating gives CSYGRGGTYNEQFF. This chain connects TRBV29-1 to TRBJ2-1; 9 bases are a match to TRBD2. Germline V CDR1 and CDR2: SQVTM, ANQGSEA. J gave up 4 bases and V 8 bases, and 9 bases lay outside the gene matches. This CDR3 has 14 residues.

This clonotype was seen more than once but under ten times. A junction boundary mismatches the germline segment, possibly from a read error. This chain joins TRBV24-1 and TRBJ2-7, with 12 bases lining up with TRBD2. Germline CDR1 is KGHDR and CDR2 is SFDVKD. This CDR3 region has 17 residues. The CDR3 coding sequence is TGTGCCAGCAGTACTCCCGCGACTAGCGGGAGACCCTACGAGCAGTACTTC. It yields the protein CASSTPATSGRPYEQYF.

The V gene is TRBV10-3, the J gene TRBJ1-3, with a weak D call TRBD1 (5 bases). CDR1 ENHRY and CDR2 SYGVKD come from the germline V gene. The CDR3 is 13 residues long. The V end was cut by 5 bases, the J end by 4 bases, with 9 bases between. CDR3 loop: CAISLDIGNTIYF. The CDR3 DNA is TGTGCCATCAGTCTGGACATCGGAAACACCATATATTTT.

This clonotype has a count of ten or more. The chain uses TRBV7-8 and TRBJ1-5; TRBD1 aligns across 7 bases. This CDR3 is built from 15 residues. Germline assignment: CDR1 SGHVS and CDR2 FQNEAQ. The V segment lost 2 bases and the J segment 3 bases; nucleotides outside the gene matches: 4. The CDR3 loop is CASSLSGTDNQPQHF. The CDR3 nucleotides are TGTGCCAGCAGCTTATCCGGGACAGACAATCAGCCCCAGCATTTT.

This clonotype was picked up a small number of times. V is TRBV29-1 and J is TRBJ2-1; 12 positions match TRBD2. The CDR3 length is 16 residues. The ends lost 2 bases at V and 7 bases at J; junction bases unmatched: 9. From germline, CDR1 is SQVTM and CDR2 ANQGSEA. The CDR3 bases are TGCAGCGTTGAACGCCCGGTAGGACTAGCGGGGAATGAGCAGTTCTTC. It encodes CSVERPVGLAGNEQFF.

In its sample, this clonotype was seen a few times. The CDR3 nucleotides are TGTGCCAGCAGCCTTACTGTACATCAAAATACGCAGGTTGAAGCTTTCTTT. Translated: CASSLTVHQNTQVEAFF. The rearrangement joins TRBV5-6 to TRBJ1-1; no reliable D call. Trimming pared 4 bases from V and 7 bases from J, leaving 26 bases between. CDR1 is SGHDT, CDR2 YYEEEE, per germline. This CDR3 contains 17 residues.

This clonotype appeared a few times. The chain recombines TRBV20-1 with TRBJ2-5; no reliable D call. In germline, CDR1 is DFQATT, CDR2 SNEGSKA (reference sequence). The ends were cut back, 6 bases at V and 1 base at J, with 6 bases in the middle. The CDR3 totals 11 residues. The CDR3 nucleotides read TGCAGTGCAAGCGCCCAAGAGACCCAGTACTTC. Its protein product is CSASAQETQYF.

This clonotype was seen ten or more times. The V call is TRBV7-2, the J call TRBJ1-1, with D tentatively TRBD1 (5 bases). CDR3 size: 15 residues. V lost 5 bases, J lost 1 base, and 14 bases lay in between. Germline-derived CDR1 and CDR2 are SGHTA and FQGNSA. The CDR3 loop reads CASSPRRGTNTEAFF. As DNA, the CDR3 is TGTGCCAGCAGCCCAAGGAGAGGGACGAACACTGAAGCTTTCTTT. The complete variable domain, with remaining parts taken from reference TRBV7-2 and TRBJ1-1, reads GAGVSQSPSNKVTEKGKDVELRCDPISGHTALYWYRQSLGQGLEFLIYFQGNSAPDKSGLPSDRFSAERTGGSVSTLTIQRTQQEDSAVYLCASSPRRGTNTEAFFGQGTRLTVV.

The chain recombines TRBV4-2 with TRBJ2-6, with D maybe TRBD1 (5 bases). Trimming took 4 bases from V and 2 from J, leaving 12 bases between them. Germline V gene data show CDR1 as LGHNA and CDR2 as YNFKEQ. The CDR3 covers 16 residues. CDR3 amino acids: CASSPSVGAGANVLTF. In nucleotides, the CDR3 is TGTGCCAGCAGCCCTTCAGTAGGGGCTGGGGCCAACGTCCTGACTTTC.

This clonotype was seen at least ten times. The chain has TRBV7-3 and TRBJ1-6; TRBD1 is a possible D gene (6 bases). The V gene lost 2 bases and the J gene lost 7 bases, with 12 bases spanning the gap. CDR3 length: 15 amino acids. Germline V gives CDR1 SGHTA, CDR2 FQGTGA. The DNA of the CDR3 is TGTGCCAGCAGCTTACTGGGGGGCACGAATTCACCCCTCCACTTT. Translating gives CASSLLGGTNSPLHF.

The rearrangement joins TRBV2 to TRBJ2-3; D remains unclear. Germline CDR1 SNHLY, CDR2 FYNNEI. The CDR3 extends over 15 amino acids. V gave up 1 base and J gave up 1 base, with 9 bases separating them. In nucleotides, the CDR3 is TGTGCCAGCAGTGAAGGAGTCAGCGGCACAGATACGCAGTATTTT. Amino acids: CASSEGVSGTDTQYF.

This clonotype was found many times. The chain couples TRBV2 to TRBJ1-6, with a weak D call TRBD1 (6 bases). The CDR3 covers 14 residues. CDR1 and CDR2 from the germline V gene are SNHLY and FYNNEI. V gave up 5 bases and J gave up 10 bases, with 15 bases separating them. CDR3 loop: CASSPGQVGSPLHF. In nucleotides, the CDR3 is TGTGCCAGCAGTCCGGGACAAGTGGGATCACCCCTCCACTTT.